The entry below describes one T cell receptor beta chain. The table lists this clone with a few counts. This clone's antigen is unknown. No per-base quality is available; no much larger clone lies one base away. Libraries were constructed by the immunoSEQ multiplex PCR assay. TCRdb mirrors the immuneACCESS table, restricted to in-frame sequences. Some clones are absent from its copies; in checked studies, under half trace to an unresolved V gene, and the reason for the others is unknown. For this sample the table gives around 130,000 clones, of which about 88% were detected only once. The ten largest clones add up to around 3% of the sample. The CDR3 spans 17 residues, from the cysteine through the phenylalanine. Here the CDR3 DNA is all that survives: 51 bases in frame from base 1. Looking up the germline V gene (reference sequence) yields CDR1 SEHNR and CDR2 FQNEAQ. The germline V end is reduced by 5 bases and the J end by 1 base; junction bases left unmatched: 12.

The data originate from a study of control samples from healthy donors and cancer patients (dated by TCRdb to the early 2020s). Sequenced: blood. The clonotype was recovered from a man between 45 and 60 years old in good health. The sequence joins TRBV7-9 to TRBJ1-1, and TRBD1 matches 8 of the central bases. The sequenced DNA: TGTGCCAGCAGCGGTCAGGACAGGGTAATTCCGAACACTGAAGCTTTCTTT. Its amino acids are CASSGQDRVIPNTEAFF.